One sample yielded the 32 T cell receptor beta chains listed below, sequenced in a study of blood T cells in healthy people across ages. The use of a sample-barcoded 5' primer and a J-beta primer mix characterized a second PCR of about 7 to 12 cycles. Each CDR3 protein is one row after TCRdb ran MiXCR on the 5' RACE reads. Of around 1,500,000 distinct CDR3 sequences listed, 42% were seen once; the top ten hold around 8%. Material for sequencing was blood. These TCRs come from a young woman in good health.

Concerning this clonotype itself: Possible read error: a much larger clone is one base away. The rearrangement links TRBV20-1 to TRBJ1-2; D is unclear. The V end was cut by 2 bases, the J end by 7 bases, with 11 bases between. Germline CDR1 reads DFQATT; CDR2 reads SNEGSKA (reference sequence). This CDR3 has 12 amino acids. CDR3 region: CSARRADSGYTF. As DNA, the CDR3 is TGCAGTGCTAGAAGGGCAGACTCTGGCTACACCTTC.

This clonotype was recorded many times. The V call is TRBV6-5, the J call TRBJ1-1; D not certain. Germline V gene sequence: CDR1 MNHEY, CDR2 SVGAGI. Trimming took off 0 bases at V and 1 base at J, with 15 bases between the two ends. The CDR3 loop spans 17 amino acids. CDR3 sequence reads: CASSYSRRVRGNTEAFF. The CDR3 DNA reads TGTGCCAGCAGTTACTCCCGACGGGTCCGAGGGAACACTGAAGCTTTCTTT.

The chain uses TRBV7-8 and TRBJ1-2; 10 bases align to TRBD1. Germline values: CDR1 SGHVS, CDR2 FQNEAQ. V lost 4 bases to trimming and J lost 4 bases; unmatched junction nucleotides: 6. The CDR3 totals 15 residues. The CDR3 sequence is CASSSSGQGFYGYTF. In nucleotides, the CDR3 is TGTGCCAGCAGCTCCTCGGGACAGGGGTTCTATGGCTACACCTTC.

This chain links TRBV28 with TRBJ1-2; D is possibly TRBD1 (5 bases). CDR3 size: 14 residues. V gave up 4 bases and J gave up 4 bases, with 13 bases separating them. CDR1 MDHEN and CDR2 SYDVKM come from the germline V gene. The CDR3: CASSSRLDSYGYTF. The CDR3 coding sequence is TGTGCCAGCAGTTCTCGCCTCGACAGCTATGGCTACACCTTC.

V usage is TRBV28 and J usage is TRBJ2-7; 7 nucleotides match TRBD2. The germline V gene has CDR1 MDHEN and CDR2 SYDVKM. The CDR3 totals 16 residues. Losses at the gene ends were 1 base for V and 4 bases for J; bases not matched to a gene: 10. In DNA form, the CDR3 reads TGTGCCAGCAGTTTATCGATTGGCGGGGGAACGTACGAGCAGTACTTC. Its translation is CASSLSIGGGTYEQYF.

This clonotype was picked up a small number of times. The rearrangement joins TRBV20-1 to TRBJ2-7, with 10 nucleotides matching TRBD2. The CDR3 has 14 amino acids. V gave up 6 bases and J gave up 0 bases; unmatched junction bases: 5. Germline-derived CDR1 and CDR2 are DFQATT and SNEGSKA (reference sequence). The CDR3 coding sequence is TGCAGTGCCAAGCTAGCGGGAGACTCCTACGAGCAGTACTTC. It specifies CSAKLAGDSYEQYF.

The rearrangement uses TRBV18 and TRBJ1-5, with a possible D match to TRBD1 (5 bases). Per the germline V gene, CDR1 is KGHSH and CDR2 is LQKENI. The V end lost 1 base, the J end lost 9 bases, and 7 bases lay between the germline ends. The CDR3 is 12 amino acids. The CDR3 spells CASSPQGPPQHF. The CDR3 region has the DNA TGTGCCAGCTCACCACAGGGGCCGCCCCAGCATTTT.

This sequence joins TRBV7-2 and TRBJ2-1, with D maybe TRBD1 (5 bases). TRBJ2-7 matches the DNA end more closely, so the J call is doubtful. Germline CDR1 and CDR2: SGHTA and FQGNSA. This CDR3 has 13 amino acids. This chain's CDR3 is CASSPQRGNEQYF. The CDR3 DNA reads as TGTGCCAGCAGCCCTCAAAGGGGAAATGAGCAGTACTTC.

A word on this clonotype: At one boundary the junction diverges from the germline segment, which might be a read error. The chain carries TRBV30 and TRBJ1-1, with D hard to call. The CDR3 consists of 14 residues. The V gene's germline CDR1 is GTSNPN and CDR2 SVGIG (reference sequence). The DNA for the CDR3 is TGTGTCTGGAGTGTAGGTGCGGGGAACACTGAAGCTTTCTTT. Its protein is CVWSVGAGNTEAFF.

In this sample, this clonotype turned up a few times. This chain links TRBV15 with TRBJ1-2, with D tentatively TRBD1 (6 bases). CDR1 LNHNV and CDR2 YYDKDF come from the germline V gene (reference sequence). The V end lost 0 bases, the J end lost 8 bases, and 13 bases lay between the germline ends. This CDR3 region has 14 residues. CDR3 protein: CATSRDPGAGGYTF. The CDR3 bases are TGTGCCACCAGCAGAGATCCGGGGGCGGGCGGCTACACCTTC. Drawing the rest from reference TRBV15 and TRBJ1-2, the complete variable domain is DAMVIQNPRYQVTQFGKPVTLSCSQTLNHNVMYWYQQKSSQAPKLLFHYYDKDFNNEADTPDNFQSRRPNTSFCFLDIRSPGLGDTAMYLCATSRDPGAGGYTFGSGTRLTVV.

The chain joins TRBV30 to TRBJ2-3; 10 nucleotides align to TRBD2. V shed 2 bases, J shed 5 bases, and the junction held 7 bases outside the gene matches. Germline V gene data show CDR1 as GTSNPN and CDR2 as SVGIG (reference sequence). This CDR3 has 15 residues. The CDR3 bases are TGTGCCTGGAGTTCCCTAGCGGGAGAGAAAGATACGCAGTATTTT. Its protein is CAWSSLAGEKDTQYF.

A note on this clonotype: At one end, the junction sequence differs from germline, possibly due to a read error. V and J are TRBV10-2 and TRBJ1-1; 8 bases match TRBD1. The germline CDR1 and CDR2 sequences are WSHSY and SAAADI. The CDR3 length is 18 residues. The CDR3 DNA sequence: TGTGCCAGCAGTTATCCGACAGGGGACAAATCCATGAACACTGAAGCTTTCTTT. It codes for CASSYPTGDKSMNTEAFF.

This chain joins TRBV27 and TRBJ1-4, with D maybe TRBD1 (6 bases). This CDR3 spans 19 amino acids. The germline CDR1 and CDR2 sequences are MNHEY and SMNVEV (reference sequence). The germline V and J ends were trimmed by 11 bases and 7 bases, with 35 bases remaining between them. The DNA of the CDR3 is TGTGCCGACGGAGGTTTCATTAATCAGGGGTTCAGTCGTAGTGAAAAACTGTTTTTT. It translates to CADGGFINQGFSRSEKLFF.

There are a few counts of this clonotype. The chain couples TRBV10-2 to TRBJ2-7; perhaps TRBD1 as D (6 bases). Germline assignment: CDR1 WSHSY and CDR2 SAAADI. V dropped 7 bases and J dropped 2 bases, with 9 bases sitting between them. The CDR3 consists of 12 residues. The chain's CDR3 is CASTRQAYEQYF. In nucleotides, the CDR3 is TGCGCCAGCACGAGACAGGCCTACGAGCAGTACTTC.

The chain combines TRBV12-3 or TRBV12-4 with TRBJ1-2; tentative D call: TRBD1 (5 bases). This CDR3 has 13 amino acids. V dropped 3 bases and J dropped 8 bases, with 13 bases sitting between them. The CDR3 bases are TGTGCCAGCAGTTTGAGACAGACCGGCGGCTACACCTTC. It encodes CASSLRQTGGYTF.

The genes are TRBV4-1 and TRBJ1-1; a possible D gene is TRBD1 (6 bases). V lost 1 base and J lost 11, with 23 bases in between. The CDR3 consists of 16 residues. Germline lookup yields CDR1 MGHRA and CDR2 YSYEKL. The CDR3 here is CASSQVNGRQGRTAFF. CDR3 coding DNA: TGCGCCAGCAGCCAAGTTAATGGGAGGCAGGGGAGGACGGCTTTCTTT.

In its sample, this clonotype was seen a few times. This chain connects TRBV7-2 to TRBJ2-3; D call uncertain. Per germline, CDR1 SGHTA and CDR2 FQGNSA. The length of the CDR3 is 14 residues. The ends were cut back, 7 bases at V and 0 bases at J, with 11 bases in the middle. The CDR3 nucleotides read TGTGCCAGCAAACCCCCTCTGAGCACAGATACGCAGTATTTT. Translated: CASKPPLSTDTQYF.

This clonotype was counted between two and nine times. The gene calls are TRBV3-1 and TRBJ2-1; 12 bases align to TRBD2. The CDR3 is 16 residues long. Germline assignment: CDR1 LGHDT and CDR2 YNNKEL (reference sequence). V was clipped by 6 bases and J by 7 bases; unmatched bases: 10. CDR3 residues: CASSRVASGGGNEQFF. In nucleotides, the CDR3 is TGTGCCAGCAGTCGAGTAGCTAGCGGGGGGGGAAATGAGCAGTTCTTC.

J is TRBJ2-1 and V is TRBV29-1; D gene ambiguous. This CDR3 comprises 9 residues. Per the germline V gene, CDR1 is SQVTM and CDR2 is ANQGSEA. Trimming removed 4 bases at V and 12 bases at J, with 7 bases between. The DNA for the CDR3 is TGCAGCGTTGGGCGAGGGCAGTTCTTC. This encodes CSVGRGQFF.

DNA for the CDR3: TGCAGCGTTGAATCGGACAGTGTGCGAAGGCGTATGGAGACCCAGTACTTC. Translating gives CSVESDSVRRRMETQYF. This chain joins TRBV29-1 and TRBJ2-5; D may be TRBD1 (6 bases). Trimming cost V 2 bases and J 5 bases, with 24 bases left between them. Germline CDR1 and CDR2: SQVTM and ANQGSEA. This CDR3 has 17 residues.

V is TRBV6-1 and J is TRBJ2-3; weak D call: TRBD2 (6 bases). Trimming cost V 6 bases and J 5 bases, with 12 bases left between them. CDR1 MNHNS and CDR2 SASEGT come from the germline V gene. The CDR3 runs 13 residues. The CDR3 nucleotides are TGTGCCAGCAGGGAGGGTTTGGAAGATACGCAGTATTTT. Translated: CASREGLEDTQYF.

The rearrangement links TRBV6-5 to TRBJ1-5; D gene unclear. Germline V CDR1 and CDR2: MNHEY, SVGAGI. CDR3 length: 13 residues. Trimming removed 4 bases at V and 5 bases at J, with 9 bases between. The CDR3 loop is CASSSRTYQPQHF. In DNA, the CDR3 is TGTGCCAGCAGTTCACGGACCTATCAGCCCCAGCATTTT.

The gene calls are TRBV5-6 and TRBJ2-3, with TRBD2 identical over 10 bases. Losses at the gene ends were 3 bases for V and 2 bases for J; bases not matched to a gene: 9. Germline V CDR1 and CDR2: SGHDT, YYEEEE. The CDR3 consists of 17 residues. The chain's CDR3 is CASSWDLTSGSTDTQYF. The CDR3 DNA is TGTGCCAGCAGCTGGGACCTGACTAGCGGGTCCACAGATACGCAGTATTTT.

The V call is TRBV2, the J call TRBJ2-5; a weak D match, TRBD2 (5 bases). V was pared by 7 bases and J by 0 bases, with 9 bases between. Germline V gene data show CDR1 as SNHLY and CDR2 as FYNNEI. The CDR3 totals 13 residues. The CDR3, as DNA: TGTGCCAGCAAGGCGGGCGACCAAGAGACCCAGTACTTC. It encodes CASKAGDQETQYF.

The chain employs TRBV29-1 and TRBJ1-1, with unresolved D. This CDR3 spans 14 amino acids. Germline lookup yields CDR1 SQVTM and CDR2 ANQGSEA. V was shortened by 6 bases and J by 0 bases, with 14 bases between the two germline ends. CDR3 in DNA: TGCAGCGTGGTAAGGGAAGTCATGAACACTGAAGCTTTCTTT. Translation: CSVVREVMNTEAFF.

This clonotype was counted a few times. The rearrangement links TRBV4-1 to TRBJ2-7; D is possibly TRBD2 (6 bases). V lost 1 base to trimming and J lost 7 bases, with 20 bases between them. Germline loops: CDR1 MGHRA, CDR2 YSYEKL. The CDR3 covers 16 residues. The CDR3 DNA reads TGCGCCAGCAGCCAAGGGCGGGGTGTTTCCTACAATGAGCAGTACTTC. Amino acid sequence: CASSQGRGVSYNEQYF.

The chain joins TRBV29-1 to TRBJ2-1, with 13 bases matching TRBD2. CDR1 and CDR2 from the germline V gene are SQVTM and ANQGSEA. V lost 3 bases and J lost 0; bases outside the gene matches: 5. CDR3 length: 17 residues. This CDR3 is CSVEGLAGRSSYNEQFF. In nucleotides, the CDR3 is TGCAGCGTTGAGGGACTAGCGGGACGTAGCTCCTACAATGAGCAGTTCTTC.

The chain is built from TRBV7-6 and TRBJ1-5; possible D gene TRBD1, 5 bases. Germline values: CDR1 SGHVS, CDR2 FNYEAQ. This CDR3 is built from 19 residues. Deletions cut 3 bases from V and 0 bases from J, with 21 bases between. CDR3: CASSFDERSGVYSNQPQHF. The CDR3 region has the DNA TGTGCCAGCAGCTTCGACGAGAGGTCGGGGGTTTATAGCAATCAGCCCCAGCATTTT. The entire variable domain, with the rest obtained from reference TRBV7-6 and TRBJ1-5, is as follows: GAGVSQSPRYKVTKRGQDVALRCDPISGHVSLYWYRQALGQGPEFLTYFNYEAQQDKSGLPNDRFSAERPEGSISTLTIQRTEQRDSAMYRCASSFDERSGVYSNQPQHFGDGTRLSIL.

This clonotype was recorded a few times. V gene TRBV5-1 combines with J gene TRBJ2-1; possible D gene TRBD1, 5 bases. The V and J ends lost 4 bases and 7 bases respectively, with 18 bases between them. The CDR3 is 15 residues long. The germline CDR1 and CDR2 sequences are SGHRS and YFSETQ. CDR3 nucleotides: TGCGCCAGCAGCCCGTTGACTGGGGCCGATAATGAGCAGTTCTTC. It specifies CASSPLTGADNEQFF.

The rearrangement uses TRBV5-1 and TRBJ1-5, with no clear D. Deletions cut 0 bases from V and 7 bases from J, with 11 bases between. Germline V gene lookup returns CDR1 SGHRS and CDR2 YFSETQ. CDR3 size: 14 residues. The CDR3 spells CASSLGAGRQPQHF. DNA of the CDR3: TGCGCCAGCAGCTTGGGTGCAGGACGGCAGCCCCAGCATTTT.

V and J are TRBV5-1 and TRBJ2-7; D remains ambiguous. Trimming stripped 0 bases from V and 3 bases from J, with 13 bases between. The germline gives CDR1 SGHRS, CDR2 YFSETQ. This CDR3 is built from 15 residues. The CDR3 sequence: CASSLEMSSYYEQYF. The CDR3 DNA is TGCGCCAGCAGCTTGGAAATGTCCTCCTACTACGAGCAGTACTTC. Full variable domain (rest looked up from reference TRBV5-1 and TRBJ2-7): KAGVTQTPRYLIKTRGQQVTLSCSPISGHRSVSWYQQTPGQGLQFLFEYFSETQRNKGNFPGRFSGRQFSNSRSEMNVSTLELGDSALYLCASSLEMSSYYEQYFGPGTRLTVT.

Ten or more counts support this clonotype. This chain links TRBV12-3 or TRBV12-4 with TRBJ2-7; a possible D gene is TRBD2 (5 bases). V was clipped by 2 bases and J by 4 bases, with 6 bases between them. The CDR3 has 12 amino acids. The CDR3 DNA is TGTGCCAGCAGTTTAAGACTATACGAGCAGTACTTC. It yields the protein CASSLRLYEQYF.